This TCR beta chain was sequenced for a study of Ad26.COV2.S vaccination and SARS-CoV-2 variants. Sample treatment: roughly 19 received Ad26.COV2.S at low or high dose, single or two shots; 5 received placebo; per-sample allocation not given. All samples were drawn on day 63, counting from the first vaccine or placebo injection. This Boston cohort included adults aged 18-55 years. Measured with immunoSEQ multiplex PCR; TCRdb has only the in-frame clones, and not every one. The profile shows fewer than 600,000 clones, roughly nine tenths of them singletons. The V gene's germline CDR1 is SGHTA and CDR2 FQGTGA. This CDR3 region has 13 residues. J lost 7 bases, V lost 4 bases, and 5 bases had no gene match.

The sequences come from peripheral blood, collected in a trial of Ad26.COV2.S vaccine versus placebo. The source is a person between 18 and 59 years old who received the Ad26.COV2.S COVID-19 vaccine or a placebo. This chain links TRBV7-3 with TRBJ1-2; 8 nucleotides agree with TRBD1. The CDR3 DNA sequence: TGTGCCAGCAGCTCTGGACAGGGTGGTGGCTACACCTTC. Amino acids: CASSSGQGGGYTF.